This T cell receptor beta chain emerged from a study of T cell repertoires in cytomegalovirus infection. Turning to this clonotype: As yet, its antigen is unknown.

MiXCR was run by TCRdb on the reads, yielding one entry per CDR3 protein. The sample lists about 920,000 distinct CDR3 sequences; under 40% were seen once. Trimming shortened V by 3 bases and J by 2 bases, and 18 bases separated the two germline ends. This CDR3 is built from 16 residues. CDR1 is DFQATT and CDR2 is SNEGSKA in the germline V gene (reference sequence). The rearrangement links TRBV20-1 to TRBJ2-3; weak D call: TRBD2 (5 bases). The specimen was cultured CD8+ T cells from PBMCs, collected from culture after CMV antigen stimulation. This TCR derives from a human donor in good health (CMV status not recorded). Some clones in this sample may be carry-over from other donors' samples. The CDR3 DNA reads TGCAGTGCTAGTCAACCAGGACTTCTAGTCACAGATACGCAGTATTTT. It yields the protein CSASQPGLLVTDTQYF.